The subject of this entry is one T cell receptor beta chain. Its antigen is unknown. This sample includes further DNA sequences coding for the same CDR3. This table comes from immunoSEQ multiplex PCR, and its TCRdb copy is limited to in-frame clones, with some not included. The sample has a few million clones; more than 80% are singletons. The data were taken from a study of shared clonotypes between healthy human individuals. As for the study in general: Each donor's CD8 memory used one plate, CD8 naive two, each CD4 subset three.

Whole-study results and caveats: Memory subsets had estimated richness that was generally smaller than that of naive subsets. Naive CD4 clonotypes overlapped across a handful of donors at approximately 5.3%.

Researchers partitioned CD4+ cells into CD45RA+ naive and CD45RA-negative memory subsets. The CDR3 covers 15 residues. J lost 0 bases, V lost 4 bases, and 6 bases had no gene match. The germline gives CDR1 SGHRS, CDR2 YFSETQ. The sequencing input was naive CD4+ T cells from PBMCs. As for subset: CD45RA+ positively selected. The receptor's source is a man aged 18 to 35 in good health. Some clones in this sample may be carry-over from other donors' samples. The chain recombines TRBV5-1 with TRBJ2-7; TRBD2 aligns across 8 bases. As DNA, the CDR3 is TGCGCCAGCAGCCTCTTAGCGGGGAGCTCCTACGAGCAGTACTTC. This codes for CASSLLAGSSYEQYF.